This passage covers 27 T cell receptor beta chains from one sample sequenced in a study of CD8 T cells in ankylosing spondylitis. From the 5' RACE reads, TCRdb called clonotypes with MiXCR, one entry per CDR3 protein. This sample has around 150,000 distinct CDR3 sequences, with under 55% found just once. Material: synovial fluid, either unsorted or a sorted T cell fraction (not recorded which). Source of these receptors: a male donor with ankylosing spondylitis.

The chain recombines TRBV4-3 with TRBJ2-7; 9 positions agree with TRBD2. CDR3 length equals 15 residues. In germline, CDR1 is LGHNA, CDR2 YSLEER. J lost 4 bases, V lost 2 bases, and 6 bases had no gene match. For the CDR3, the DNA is TGCGCCAGCAGCCAACGAGGACTAGCGAGATACGAGCAGTACTTC. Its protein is CASSQRGLARYEQYF.

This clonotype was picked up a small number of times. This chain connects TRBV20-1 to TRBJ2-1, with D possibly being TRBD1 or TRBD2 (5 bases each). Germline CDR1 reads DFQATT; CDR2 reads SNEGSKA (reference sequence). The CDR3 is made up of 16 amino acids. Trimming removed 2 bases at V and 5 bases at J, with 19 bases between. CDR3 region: CSARTWDQQKDNEQFF. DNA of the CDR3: TGCAGTGCTAGAACTTGGGACCAACAGAAGGACAATGAGCAGTTCTTC.

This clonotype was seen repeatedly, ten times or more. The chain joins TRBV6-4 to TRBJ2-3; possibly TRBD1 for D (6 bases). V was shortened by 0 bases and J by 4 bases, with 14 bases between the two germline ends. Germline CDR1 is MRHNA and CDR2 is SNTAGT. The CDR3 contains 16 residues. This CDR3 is CASSDSLGRGADTQYF. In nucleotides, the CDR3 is TGTGCCAGCAGTGACTCCTTGGGCAGGGGTGCAGATACGCAGTATTTT.

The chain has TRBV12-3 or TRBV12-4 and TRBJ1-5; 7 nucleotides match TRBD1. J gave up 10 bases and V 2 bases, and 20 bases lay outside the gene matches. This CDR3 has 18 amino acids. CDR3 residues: CASSLSLEKRGRKDPQHF. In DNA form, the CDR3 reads TGTGCCAGCAGTTTATCCCTAGAAAAGAGGGGGCGGAAAGACCCCCAGCATTTT.

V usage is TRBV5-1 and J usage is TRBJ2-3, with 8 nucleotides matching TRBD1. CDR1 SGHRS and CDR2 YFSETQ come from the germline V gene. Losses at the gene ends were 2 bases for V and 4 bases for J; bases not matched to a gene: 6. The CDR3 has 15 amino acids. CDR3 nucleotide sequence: TGCGCCAGCAGCTTTGGACAGGGAGGCGCAGATACGCAGTATTTT. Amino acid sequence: CASSFGQGGADTQYF.

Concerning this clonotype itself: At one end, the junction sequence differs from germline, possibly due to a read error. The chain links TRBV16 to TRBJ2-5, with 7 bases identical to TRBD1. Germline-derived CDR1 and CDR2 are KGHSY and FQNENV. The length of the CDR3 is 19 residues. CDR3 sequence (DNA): TGTGCCACCAGCCAAGACTTAAACCTCGACAGGGCCCATGGAGAGACCCAGTACTTC. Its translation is CATSQDLNLDRAHGETQYF.

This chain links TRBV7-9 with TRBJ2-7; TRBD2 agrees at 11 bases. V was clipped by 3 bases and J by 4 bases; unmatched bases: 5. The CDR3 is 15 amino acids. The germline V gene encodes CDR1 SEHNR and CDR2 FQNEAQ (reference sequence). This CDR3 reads CASSFLAGGRYEQYF. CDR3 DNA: TGTGCCAGCAGCTTTCTAGCGGGAGGAAGGTACGAGCAGTACTTC.

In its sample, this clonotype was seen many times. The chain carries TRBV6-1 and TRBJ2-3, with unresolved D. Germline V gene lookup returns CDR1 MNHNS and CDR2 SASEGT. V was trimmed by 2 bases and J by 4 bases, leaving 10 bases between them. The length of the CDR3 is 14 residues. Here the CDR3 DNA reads TGTGCCAGCAGTGAATGGGATCTCGCAGATACGCAGTATTTT. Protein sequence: CASSEWDLADTQYF.

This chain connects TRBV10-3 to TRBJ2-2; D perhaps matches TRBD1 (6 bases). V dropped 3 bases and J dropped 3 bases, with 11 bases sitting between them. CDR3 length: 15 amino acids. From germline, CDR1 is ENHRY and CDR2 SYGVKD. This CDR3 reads CAISEPGTYTGELFF. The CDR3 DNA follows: TGTGCCATCAGTGAACCCGGGACATACACCGGGGAGCTGTTTTTT.

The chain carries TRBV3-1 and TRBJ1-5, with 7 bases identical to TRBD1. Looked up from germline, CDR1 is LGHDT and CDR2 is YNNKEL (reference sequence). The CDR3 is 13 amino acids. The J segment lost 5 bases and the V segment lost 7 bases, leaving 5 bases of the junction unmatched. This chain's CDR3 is CASTGGPDQPQHF. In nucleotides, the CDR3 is TGTGCCAGCACAGGGGGACCGGATCAGCCCCAGCATTTT.

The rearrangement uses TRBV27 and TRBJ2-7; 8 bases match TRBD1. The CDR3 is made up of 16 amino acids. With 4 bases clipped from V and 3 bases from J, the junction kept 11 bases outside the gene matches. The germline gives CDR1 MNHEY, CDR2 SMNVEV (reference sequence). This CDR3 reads CASSSVQGAPVYEQYF. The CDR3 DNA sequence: TGTGCCAGCAGTTCAGTGCAGGGGGCGCCGGTCTACGAGCAGTACTTC.

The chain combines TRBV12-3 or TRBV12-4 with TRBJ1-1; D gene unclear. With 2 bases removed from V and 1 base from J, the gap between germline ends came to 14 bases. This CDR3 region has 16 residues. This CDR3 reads CASSLSPLTKNTEAFF. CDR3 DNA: TGTGCCAGCAGTTTATCCCCCCTCACAAAGAACACTGAAGCTTTCTTT.

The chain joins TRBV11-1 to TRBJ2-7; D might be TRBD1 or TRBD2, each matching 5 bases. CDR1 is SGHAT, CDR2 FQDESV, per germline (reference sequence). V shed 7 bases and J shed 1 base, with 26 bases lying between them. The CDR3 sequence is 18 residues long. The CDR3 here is CASTSPRWGGSDSYEQYF. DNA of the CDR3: TGTGCCAGCACCTCACCCCGATGGGGCGGGTCGGATTCCTACGAGCAGTACTTC.

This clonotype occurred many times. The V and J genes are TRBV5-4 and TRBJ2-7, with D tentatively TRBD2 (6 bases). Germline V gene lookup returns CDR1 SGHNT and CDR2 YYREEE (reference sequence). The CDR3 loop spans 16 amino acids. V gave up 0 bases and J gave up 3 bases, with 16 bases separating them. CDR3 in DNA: TGTGCCAGCAGCTTGGGCATTGGACTACCCTACTACGAGCAGTACTTC. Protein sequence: CASSLGIGLPYYEQYF.

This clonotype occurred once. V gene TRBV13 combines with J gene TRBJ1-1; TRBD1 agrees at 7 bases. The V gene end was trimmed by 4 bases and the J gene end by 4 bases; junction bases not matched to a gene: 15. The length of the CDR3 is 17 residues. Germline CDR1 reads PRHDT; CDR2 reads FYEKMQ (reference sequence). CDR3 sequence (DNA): TGTGCCAGCAGCTCGACAGGGAGCGCTTCGATTTTCACTGAAGCTTTCTTT. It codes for CASSSTGSASIFTEAFF.

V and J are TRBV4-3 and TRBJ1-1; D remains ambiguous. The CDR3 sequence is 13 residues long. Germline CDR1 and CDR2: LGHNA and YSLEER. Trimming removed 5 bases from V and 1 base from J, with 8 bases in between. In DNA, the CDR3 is TGCGCCAGCAGCGCGGGAGCGAACACTGAAGCTTTCTTT. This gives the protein CASSAGANTEAFF.

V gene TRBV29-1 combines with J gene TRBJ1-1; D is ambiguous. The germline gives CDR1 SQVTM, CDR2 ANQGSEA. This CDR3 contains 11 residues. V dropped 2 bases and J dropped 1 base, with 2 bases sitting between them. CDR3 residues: CSVEWNTEAFF. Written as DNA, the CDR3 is TGCAGCGTTGAATGGAACACTGAAGCTTTCTTT.

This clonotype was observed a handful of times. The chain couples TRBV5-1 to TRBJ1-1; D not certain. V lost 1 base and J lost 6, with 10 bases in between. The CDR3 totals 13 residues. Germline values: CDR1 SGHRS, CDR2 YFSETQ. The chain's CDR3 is CASSLTDHPEAFF. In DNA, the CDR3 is TGCGCCAGCAGCTTGACGGATCATCCTGAAGCTTTCTTT.

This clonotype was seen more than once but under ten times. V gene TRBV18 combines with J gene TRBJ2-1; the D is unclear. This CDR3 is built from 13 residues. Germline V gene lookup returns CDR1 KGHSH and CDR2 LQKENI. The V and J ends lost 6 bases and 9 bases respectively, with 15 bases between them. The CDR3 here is CASSRRWSGEQFF. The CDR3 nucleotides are TGTGCCAGCTCCCGCAGGTGGTCAGGTGAGCAGTTCTTC.

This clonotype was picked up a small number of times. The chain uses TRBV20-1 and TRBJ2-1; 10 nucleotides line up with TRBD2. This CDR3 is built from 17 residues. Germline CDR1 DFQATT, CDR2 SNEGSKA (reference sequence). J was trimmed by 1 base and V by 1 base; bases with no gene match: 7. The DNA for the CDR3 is TGCAGTGCTAGAGTTCCCTTACTAGCGGGGTCCTACAATGAGCAGTTCTTC. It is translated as CSARVPLLAGSYNEQFF.

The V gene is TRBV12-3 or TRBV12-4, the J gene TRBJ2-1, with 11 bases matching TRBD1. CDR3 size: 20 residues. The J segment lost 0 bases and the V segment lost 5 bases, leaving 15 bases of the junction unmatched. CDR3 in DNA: TGTGCCAGCAGTGGCGACCGGGACAGGGGGAGGTTAAGCTCCTACAATGAGCAGTTCTTC. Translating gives CASSGDRDRGRLSSYNEQFF.

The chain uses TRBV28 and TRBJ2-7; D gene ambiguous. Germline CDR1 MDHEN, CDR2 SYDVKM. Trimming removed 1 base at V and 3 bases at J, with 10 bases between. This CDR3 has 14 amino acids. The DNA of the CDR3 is TGTGCCAGCAGTTTATTTCGACTGAACTACGAGCAGTACTTC. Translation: CASSLFRLNYEQYF.

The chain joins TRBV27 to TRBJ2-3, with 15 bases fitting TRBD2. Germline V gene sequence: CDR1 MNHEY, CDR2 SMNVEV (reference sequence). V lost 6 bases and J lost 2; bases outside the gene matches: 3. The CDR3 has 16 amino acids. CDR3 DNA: TGTGCCAGCAGCGGACTAGCGGGAGGGTTCACAGATACGCAGTATTTT. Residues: CASSGLAGGFTDTQYF.

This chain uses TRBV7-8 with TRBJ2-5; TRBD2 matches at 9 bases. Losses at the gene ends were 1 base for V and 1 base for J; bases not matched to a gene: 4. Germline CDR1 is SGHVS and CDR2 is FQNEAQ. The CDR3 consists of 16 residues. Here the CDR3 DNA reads TGTGCCAGCAGCTTAGTTGCTAGCGGGGTCCAAGAGACCCAGTACTTC. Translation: CASSLVASGVQETQYF.

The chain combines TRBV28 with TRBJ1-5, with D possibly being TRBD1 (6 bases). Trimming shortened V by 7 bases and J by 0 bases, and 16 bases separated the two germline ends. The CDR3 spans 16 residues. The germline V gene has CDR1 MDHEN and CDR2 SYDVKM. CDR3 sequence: CASNRVGGVSNQPQHF. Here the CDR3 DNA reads TGTGCCAGCAATCGAGTAGGGGGTGTTAGCAATCAGCCCCAGCATTTT.

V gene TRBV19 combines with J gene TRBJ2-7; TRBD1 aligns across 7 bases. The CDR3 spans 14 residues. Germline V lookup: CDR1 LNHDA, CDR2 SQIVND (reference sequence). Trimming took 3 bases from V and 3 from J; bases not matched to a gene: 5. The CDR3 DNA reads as TGTGCCAGTAGTATTGGGACAGCAGGCTACGAGCAGTACTTC. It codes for CASSIGTAGYEQYF.

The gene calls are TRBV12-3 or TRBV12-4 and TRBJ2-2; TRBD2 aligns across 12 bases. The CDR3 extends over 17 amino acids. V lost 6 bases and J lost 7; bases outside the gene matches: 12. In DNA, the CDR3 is TGTGCCAGCAGCCCCCCTCTAGCGGGAGGGCCGGACGGGGAGCTGTTTTTT. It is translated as CASSPPLAGGPDGELFF.